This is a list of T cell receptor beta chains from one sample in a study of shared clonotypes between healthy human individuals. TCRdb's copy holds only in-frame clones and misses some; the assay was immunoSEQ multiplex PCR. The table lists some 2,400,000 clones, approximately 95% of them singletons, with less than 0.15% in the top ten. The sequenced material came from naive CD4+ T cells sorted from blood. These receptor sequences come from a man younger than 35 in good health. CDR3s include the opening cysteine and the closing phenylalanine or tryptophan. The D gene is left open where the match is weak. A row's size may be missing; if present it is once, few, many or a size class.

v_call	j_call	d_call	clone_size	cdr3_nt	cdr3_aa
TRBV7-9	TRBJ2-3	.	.	TGTGCCAGCAGCCCGACACCTACTAGCCCCCGGGTAGATACGCAGTATTTT	CASSPTPTSPRVDTQYF
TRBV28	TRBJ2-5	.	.	TGTGCCAGCAGTTTATCAGAGACCCAGTACTTC	CASSLSETQYF
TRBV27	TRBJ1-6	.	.	TGTGCCAGCAGTGATCCCGGGACGGGTTTGGGGGTTAATTCACCCCTCCACTTT	CASSDPGTGLGVNSPLHF
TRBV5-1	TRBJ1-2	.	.	TGCGCCAGCAGCTTGGAGGGGTATTCTTCTGGCTACACCTTC	CASSLEGYSSGYTF
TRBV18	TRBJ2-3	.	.	TGTGCCAGCTCACCAGGACGCTCTAGCACAGATACGCAGTATTTT	CASSPGRSSTDTQYF
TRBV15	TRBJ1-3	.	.	TGTGCCACCAGCGGCGGGCGGGTTTACTCTGGAAACACCATATATTTT	CATSGGRVYSGNTIYF
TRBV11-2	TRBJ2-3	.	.	TGTGCCAGCAGCTTAGTAGATACGCAGTATTTT	CASSLVDTQYF
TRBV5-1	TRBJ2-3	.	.	TGCGCCAGCAGCTTGGAAGGGGGATGGAGCACAGATACGCAGTATTTT	CASSLEGGWSTDTQYF
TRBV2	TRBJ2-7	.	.	TGTGCCAGCAGTGATTTCGGGGACTCCTACGAGCAGTGCTTC	CASSDFGDSYEQCF
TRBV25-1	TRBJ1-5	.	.	TGTGCCAGCAGTGAGGCAGGGAGTCAGCCCCAGCATTTT	CASSEAGSQPQHF
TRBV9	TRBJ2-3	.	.	TGTGCCAGCAGCGTAGGCCCTGGCGCCCCAGATACGCAGTATTTT	CASSVGPGAPDTQYF
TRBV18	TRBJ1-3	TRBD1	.	TGTGCCAGCTCACCAGTAGGGGGCGCAGACAAACCTCGGCGAGGCACCATATATTTT	CASSPVGGADKPRRGTIYF
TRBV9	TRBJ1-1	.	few	TGTGCCAGCAGCCCTGACCTTCACACTGAAGCTTTCTTT	CASSPDLHTEAFF
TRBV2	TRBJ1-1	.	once	TGTGCCAGCAGTTTACAGGAGGCAGTCACTGAAGCTTTCTTT	CASSLQEAVTEAFF
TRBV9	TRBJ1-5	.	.	TGTGCCAGCAGCGTAGGGGGGACGGTGAATCAGCCCCAGCATTTT	CASSVGGTVNQPQHF
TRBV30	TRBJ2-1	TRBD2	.	TGTGCCTGGAGTACGGCGGGAGGGGTGCATGAGCAGTTCTTC	CAWSTAGGVHEQFF
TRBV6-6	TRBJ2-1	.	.	TGTGCCAGCACCTTAACGCGGTACAATGAGCAGTTCTTC	CASTLTRYNEQFF
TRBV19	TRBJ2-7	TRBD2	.	TGTGCCAGTAGACTAGCGGGAGGTAATGAGCAGTACTTC	CASRLAGGNEQYF
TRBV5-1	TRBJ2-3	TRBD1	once	TGCGCCAGCAGCTTGATTATACAGGGGAGCACAGATACGCAGTATTTT	CASSLIIQGSTDTQYF
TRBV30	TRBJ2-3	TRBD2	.	TGTGCCTGGAGTGCAACTAGCGCCAGCACAGATACGCAGTATTTT	CAWSATSASTDTQYF
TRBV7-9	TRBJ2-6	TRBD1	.	TGTGCCAGCAGCTTAGACCCCTCGACAGGGACTGGGGCCAACGTCCTGACTTTC	CASSLDPSTGTGANVLTF
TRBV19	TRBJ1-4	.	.	TGTGCCAGTAGTCCGTCGACCTGGGCTGAAAAACTGTTTTTT	CASSPSTWAEKLFF
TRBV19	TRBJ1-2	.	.	TGTGCCAGTAAAAACACGGGCGGATATGGCTACACCTTC	CASKNTGGYGYTF
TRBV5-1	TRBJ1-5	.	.	TGCGCCAGCAGCTTGGGGGCCGGCGATAGCAATCAGCCCCAGCATTTT	CASSLGAGDSNQPQHF
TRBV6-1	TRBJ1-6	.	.	TGTGCCAGCAGTGCGGGCGCCTCACCCCTCCACTTT	CASSAGASPLHF
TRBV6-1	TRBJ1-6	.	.	TGTGCCAGCAGGATCCCAGGGGTCTATAATTCACCCCTCCACTTT	CASRIPGVYNSPLHF
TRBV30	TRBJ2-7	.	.	TGTGCCTGGAGTCTCGGGGAGTACGAGCAGTACTTC	CAWSLGEYEQYF
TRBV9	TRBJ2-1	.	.	TGTGCCAGCAGCGTAGGATCGGGGCTTGGAGGCTCCTACAATGAGCAGTTCTTC	CASSVGSGLGGSYNEQFF
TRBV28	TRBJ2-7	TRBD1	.	TGTGCCAGCAACAACGGACAGGGGGGGTACGAGCAGTACTTC	CASNNGQGGYEQYF
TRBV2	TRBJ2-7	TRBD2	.	TGTGCCAGCACCGTCGGCCGGATGACTAGCGGGAGCGAGCAGTACTTC	CASTVGRMTSGSEQYF
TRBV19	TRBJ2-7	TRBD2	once	TGTGCCAGTAGTATCGTAGCGGGAGCGGGATACGAGCAGTACTTC	CASSIVAGAGYEQYF
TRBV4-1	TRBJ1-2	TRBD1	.	TGCGCCAGCAGCCTTTCAGGGGGGACTTTTGGCTACACCTTC	CASSLSGGTFGYTF
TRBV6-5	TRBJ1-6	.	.	TGTGCCAGCAGCCCGACAGGTTATAATTCACCCCTCCACTTT	CASSPTGYNSPLHF
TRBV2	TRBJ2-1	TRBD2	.	TGTGCCAGCAGCAGACTAGCGGGAGGGGGCAATGAGCAGTTCTTC	CASSRLAGGGNEQFF
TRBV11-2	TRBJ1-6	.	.	TGTGCCAGCAGCTTAGAGGGGGACAATTCACCCCTCCACTTT	CASSLEGDNSPLHF
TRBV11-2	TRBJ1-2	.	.	TGTGCCAGCAGCCCCATACGTACAGGGACACCCTATGGCTACACCTTC	CASSPIRTGTPYGYTF
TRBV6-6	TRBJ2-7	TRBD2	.	TGTGCCAGCAGGGTGACTAGCGGGAGCGAAGAGCAGTACTTC	CASRVTSGSEEQYF
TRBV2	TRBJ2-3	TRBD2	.	TGTGCCAGCCGAACCGGGACTAGCCCACTGATAGGCACAGATACGCAGTATTTT	CASRTGTSPLIGTDTQYF
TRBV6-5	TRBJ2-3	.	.	TGTGCCAGCAGGCTACTAGAAAGCACAGATACGCAGTATTTT	CASRLLESTDTQYF
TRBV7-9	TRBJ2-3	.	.	TGTGCCAGCAGCTTAGAAGTTTGGAGGGACAAATCGACAGATACGCAGTATTTT	CASSLEVWRDKSTDTQYF
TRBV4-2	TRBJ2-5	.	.	TGTGCCAGCAGCCAAGCAGAGCAAGAGACCCAGTACTTC	CASSQAEQETQYF
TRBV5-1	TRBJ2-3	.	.	TGCGCCAGCTCTTCCGGGGGATCCACAGATACGCAGTATTTT	CASSSGGSTDTQYF
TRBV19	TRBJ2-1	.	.	TGTGCCAGTAGTAAGGGTAGCTCCTACAATGAGCAGTTCTTC	CASSKGSSYNEQFF
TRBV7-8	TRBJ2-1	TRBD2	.	TGTGCCAGCAGCTTCGGGACTAGCGGGAGGGGCAATGAGCAGTTCTTC	CASSFGTSGRGNEQFF
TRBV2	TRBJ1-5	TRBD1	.	TGTGCCAGCAGTGAGGAGGACAGGCCCTCATGGGCCCAGCATTTT	CASSEEDRPSWAQHF
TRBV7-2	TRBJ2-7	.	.	TGTGCCAGCAGCTTAGACCGCGGGACCTACGAGCAGTACTTC	CASSLDRGTYEQYF
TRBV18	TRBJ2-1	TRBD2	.	TGTGCCAGCCGGGCCCCCGGGACTAGCGGGGAGAATCGCTTCTTC	CASRAPGTSGENRFF
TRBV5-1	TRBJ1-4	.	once	TGCGCCAGCAGCCGCGTGGACACCCGCAAGCGGGCAACTAATGAAAAACTGTTTTTT	CASSRVDTRKRATNEKLFF